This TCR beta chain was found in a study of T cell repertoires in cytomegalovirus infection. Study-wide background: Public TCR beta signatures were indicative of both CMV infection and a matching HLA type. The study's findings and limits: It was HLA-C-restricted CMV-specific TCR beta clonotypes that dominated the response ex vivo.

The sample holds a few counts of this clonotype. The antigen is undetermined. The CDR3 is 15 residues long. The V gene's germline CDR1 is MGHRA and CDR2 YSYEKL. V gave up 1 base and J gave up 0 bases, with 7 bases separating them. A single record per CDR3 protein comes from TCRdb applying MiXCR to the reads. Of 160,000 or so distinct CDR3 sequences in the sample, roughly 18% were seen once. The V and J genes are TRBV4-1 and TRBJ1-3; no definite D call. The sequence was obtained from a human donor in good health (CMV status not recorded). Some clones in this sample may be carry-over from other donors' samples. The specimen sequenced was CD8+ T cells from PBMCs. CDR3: CASSQVPDSGNTIYF. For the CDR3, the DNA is TGCGCCAGCAGCCAAGTTCCCGACTCTGGAAACACCATATATTTT.